What follows are 17 T cell receptor beta chains derived from one specimen sequenced in a study of shared clonotypes between healthy human individuals. Libraries were prepared by immunoSEQ multiplex PCR; TCRdb keeps only in-frame clonotypes and omits some of them. The sample lists some 2.1 million clones; about 93% were seen once. CD8 cells regarded as naive lacked CD45RO, were positively chosen for CCR7, and omitted terminally differentiated effector memory CD45RA+ cells. The specimen was naive CD8+ T cells from PBMCs. These receptors came from a man aged 18-30 years in good health. Some clones in this sample may be carry-over from other donors' samples.

The CDR3, as DNA: TGTGCCATCAGTGAGCCGGGACTAGCGGGAGGGTTCTACGAGCAGTACTTC. Its translation is CAISEPGLAGGFYEQYF. The V and J genes are TRBV10-3 and TRBJ2-7; 16 bases are shared with TRBD2. The CDR3 runs to 17 residues. CDR1 and CDR2 (germline): ENHRY, SYGVKD. Losses at the gene ends were 2 bases for V and 3 bases for J; bases not matched to a gene: 4.

The V and J genes are TRBV18 and TRBJ1-2; a possible D gene is TRBD1 (5 bases). Germline values: CDR1 KGHSH, CDR2 LQKENI. The CDR3 contains 15 residues. The ends were cut back, 3 bases at V and 3 bases at J, with 14 bases in the middle. This CDR3 reads CASSPGPGWYYGYTF. DNA for the CDR3: TGTGCCAGCTCACCGGGGCCTGGGTGGTACTATGGCTACACCTTC.

The rearrangement joins TRBV10-3 to TRBJ2-1; D is uncertain. The germline V and J ends were trimmed by 3 bases and 3 bases, with 12 bases remaining between them. The CDR3 covers 15 residues. CDR1 is ENHRY and CDR2 is SYGVKD in the germline V gene. The CDR3 spells CAISEASRNYNEQFF. For the CDR3, the DNA is TGTGCCATCAGTGAAGCGTCCAGGAACTACAATGAGCAGTTCTTC.

Concerning this clone: Other nucleotide sequences in the sample specify the same CDR3. Here the CDR3 reads CASSLGTGSSYEQYF. CDR3 nucleotides: TGTGCCAGCAGCCTCGGGACAGGGAGCTCCTACGAGCAGTACTTC. The chain is built from TRBV7-9 and TRBJ2-7, with TRBD1 matching over 9 bases. Trimming took 5 bases from V and 0 from J; bases not matched to a gene: 5. This CDR3 is built from 15 residues. Germline loops: CDR1 SEHNR, CDR2 FQNEAQ (reference sequence). Together with reference TRBV7-9 and TRBJ2-7, the CDR3 gives the full variable domain: DTGVSQNPRHKITKRGQNVTFRCDPISEHNRLYWYRQTLGQGPEFLTYFQNEAQLEKSRLLSDRFSAERPKGSFSTLEIQRTEQGDSAMYLCASSLGTGSSYEQYFGPGTRLTVT.

The chain has TRBV29-1 and TRBJ2-4, with 7 bases lining up with TRBD1. Looked up from germline, CDR1 is SQVTM and CDR2 is ANQGSEA. This CDR3 has 15 amino acids. Trimming cost V 6 bases and J 0 bases; bases outside gene matches: 8. The DNA for the CDR3 is TGCAGCGTCGCCCAGGGGGTACAAGCCAAAAACATTCAGTACTTC. Amino acid sequence: CSVAQGVQAKNIQYF. The variable domain in full, completed from reference TRBV29-1 and TRBJ2-4, reads SAVISQKPSRDICQRGTSLTIQCQVDSQVTMMFWYRQQPGQSLTLIATANQGSEATYESGFVIDKFPISRPNLTFSTLTVSNMSPEDSSIYLCSVAQGVQAKNIQYFGAGTRLSVL.

This sequence joins TRBV4-2 and TRBJ1-5; no firm D call. Trimming left V 0 bases short and J 6 bases short, with 12 bases between. The CDR3 is 15 residues long. Per the germline V gene, CDR1 is LGHNA and CDR2 is YNFKEQ. DNA of the CDR3: TGTGCCAGCAGCCAAGATAGTAGGCTGGTTCAGCCCCAGCATTTT. It translates to CASSQDSRLVQPQHF.

The rearrangement links TRBV5-1 to TRBJ2-5; tentatively, D is TRBD2 (6 bases). With the DNA end fitting TRBJ2-7 better, the J assignment may be wrong. This CDR3 region has 15 residues. The germline V gene has CDR1 SGHRS and CDR2 YFSETQ. The CDR3 loop reads CASSPTLAESYEQYF. The CDR3 region has the DNA TGCGCCAGCAGCCCGACACTAGCCGAATCCTACGAGCAGTACTTC.

Only one count was recorded for this clone. The chain links TRBV4-3 to TRBJ2-7, with a tentative D call TRBD2 (6 bases). V lost 4 bases to trimming and J lost 6 bases, with 19 bases between them. Germline-derived CDR1 and CDR2 are LGHNA and YSLEER. The CDR3 consists of 15 residues. The CDR3 DNA reads TGCGCCAGCAGCCCAACTGGGGACTCTGGCGCCGAGCAGTACTTC. Translating gives CASSPTGDSGAEQYF.

The chain combines TRBV9 with TRBJ2-7; D might be TRBD2 (6 bases). V was trimmed by 2 bases and J by 2 bases, leaving 14 bases between them. The CDR3 is 15 amino acids. Germline CDR1 SGDLS, CDR2 YYNGEE. CDR3 DNA sequence: TGTGCCAGCAGCGTCTCGGCTAGCGCTGCCTACGAGCAGTACTTC. Translating gives CASSVSASAAYEQYF.

The gene calls are TRBV9 and TRBJ1-2; D is ambiguous. Deletions cut 4 bases from V and 2 bases from J, with 12 bases between. Germline assignment: CDR1 SGDLS and CDR2 YYNGEE. CDR3 size: 14 residues. The CDR3 sequence: CASSPLKGNYGYTF. The CDR3 coding sequence is TGTGCCAGCAGCCCACTGAAAGGAAACTATGGCTACACCTTC.

The chain links TRBV15 to TRBJ2-7, with D maybe TRBD2 (6 bases). V lost 2 bases, J lost 5 bases, and 13 bases lay in between. Germline CDR1 reads LNHNV; CDR2 reads YYDKDF (reference sequence). CDR3 length: 14 residues. CDR3 DNA sequence: TGTGCCACCAGCAGATCCTCCGGGAGCAACGAGCAGTACTTC. Translating gives CATSRSSGSNEQYF.

V and J are TRBV29-1 and TRBJ2-7; 8 bases fit TRBD1. CDR3 length: 13 amino acids. V shed 3 bases and J 3 bases; nucleotides not matched to a gene: 4. Germline values: CDR1 SQVTM, CDR2 ANQGSEA. The CDR3 bases are TGCAGCGTTGATCCAGGGGGCGGCTACGAGCAGTACTTC. This sequence encodes CSVDPGGGYEQYF.

The CDR3 sequence is CASSFPPVHSYNEQFF. In DNA form, the CDR3 reads TGTGCCAGCAGCTTCCCCCCCGTCCACTCCTACAATGAGCAGTTCTTC. The chain uses TRBV11-2 and TRBJ2-1; D unclear. The ends were cut back, 3 bases at V and 0 bases at J, with 12 bases in the middle. Germline V CDR1 and CDR2: SGHAT, FQNNGV. This CDR3 region has 16 residues.

V usage is TRBV9 and J usage is TRBJ2-2; D could derive from TRBD1 or TRBD2 (5 bases each). The CDR3 loop spans 13 amino acids. V was pared by 4 bases and J by 8 bases, with 12 bases between. Germline loops: CDR1 SGDLS, CDR2 YYNGEE. This CDR3 reads CASSSTGRGELFF. CDR3 in DNA: TGTGCCAGCAGCTCTACGGGGCGTGGGGAGCTGTTTTTT.

The chain joins TRBV28 to TRBJ1-5; 9 bases align to TRBD1. The germline V gene has CDR1 MDHEN and CDR2 SYDVKM. The CDR3 contains 18 residues. The V segment lost 5 bases and the J segment 0 bases; nucleotides outside the gene matches: 11. CDR3 loop: CASSPTRDRVNSNQPQHF. In DNA form, the CDR3 reads TGTGCCAGCAGTCCCACCCGGGACAGGGTGAATAGCAATCAGCCCCAGCATTTT.

A note on this clone: Other DNA sequences in this specimen translate into the identical CDR3. The chain has TRBV6-1 and TRBJ1-2; 8 nucleotides match TRBD1. Trimming removed 6 bases from V and 3 bases from J; junction bases left unmatched: 3. The CDR3 is 13 amino acids. Germline CDR1 and CDR2: MNHNS and SASEGT. The CDR3 bases are TGTGCCAGCAGGGGGACAGGCGACTATGGCTACACCTTC. It yields the protein CASRGTGDYGYTF.

Comment on this clone: Additional DNA sequences in this sample encode the identical CDR3. V is TRBV5-6 and J is TRBJ1-1, with D tentatively TRBD1 (5 bases). V was shortened by 4 bases and J by 5 bases, with 12 bases between the two germline ends. The CDR3 has 13 amino acids. Germline V CDR1 and CDR2: SGHDT, YYEEEE. In nucleotides, the CDR3 is TGTGCCAGCAGCCTTGGGGGGAGGACTGAAGCTTTCTTT. Translation gives CASSLGGRTEAFF.